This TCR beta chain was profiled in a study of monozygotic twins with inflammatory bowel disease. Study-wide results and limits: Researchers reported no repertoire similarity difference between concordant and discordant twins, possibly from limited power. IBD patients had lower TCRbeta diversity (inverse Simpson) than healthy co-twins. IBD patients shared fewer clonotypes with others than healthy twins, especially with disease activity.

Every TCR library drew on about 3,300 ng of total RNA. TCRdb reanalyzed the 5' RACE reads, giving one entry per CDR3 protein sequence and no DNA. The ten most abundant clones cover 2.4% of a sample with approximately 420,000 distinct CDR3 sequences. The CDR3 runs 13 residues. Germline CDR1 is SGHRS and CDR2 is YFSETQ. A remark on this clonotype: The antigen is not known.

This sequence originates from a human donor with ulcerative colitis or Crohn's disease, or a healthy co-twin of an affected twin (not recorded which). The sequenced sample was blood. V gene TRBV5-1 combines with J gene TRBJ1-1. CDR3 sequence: CASSYLLGTEAFF.